This passage covers 10 T cell receptor beta chains from one sample sequenced in a study of Ad26.COV2.S vaccination and SARS-CoV-2 variants. Treatment described: some 20 received Ad26.COV2.S at low or high dose, single or two shots; a few received placebo; per-sample allocation not given. Sampling took place 63 days after the first vaccine or placebo injection. Generated by immunoSEQ multiplex PCR, the TCRdb table keeps only in-frame clones and is missing some. Of hundreds of thousands of clones listed, more than 70% are singletons. The sample consisted of peripheral blood, taken in a trial of Ad26.COV2.S vaccine versus placebo. All receptors come from a person between 18 and 60 years old who received the Ad26.COV2.S COVID-19 vaccine or a placebo.

The chain carries TRBV11-3 and TRBJ1-4; D is ambiguous. Germline-derived CDR1 and CDR2 are SGHNT and YENEEA. Trimming took 5 bases from V and 2 from J, leaving 15 bases between them. This CDR3 comprises 16 residues. CDR3 loop: CASSTSLTSTNEKLFF. Written as DNA, the CDR3 is TGTGCCAGCAGCACGAGCCTGACATCGACTAATGAAAAACTGTTTTTT.

Only a few counts were recorded for this clone. This chain joins TRBV7-8 and TRBJ1-6, with TRBD1 identical over 7 bases. V lost 5 bases, J lost 5 bases, and 12 bases stayed unmatched. The CDR3 extends over 17 amino acids. CDR1 SGHVS and CDR2 FQNEAQ come from the germline V gene. CDR3 sequence reads: CASSPMRGGTDNSPLHF. The CDR3 DNA is TGTGCCAGCAGCCCGATGCGAGGCGGGACAGATAATTCACCCCTCCACTTT.

V usage is TRBV30 and J usage is TRBJ2-6; D is unclear. Germline V CDR1 and CDR2: GTSNPN, SVGIG (reference sequence). CDR3 length: 13 amino acids. The ends were cut back, 8 bases at V and 2 bases at J, with 10 bases in the middle. The CDR3 loop is CARFGPGANVLTF. As DNA, the CDR3 is TGTGCCCGGTTCGGCCCTGGGGCCAACGTCCTGACTTTC.

V and J are TRBV20-1 and TRBJ2-1; TRBD2 aligns across 14 bases. In germline, CDR1 is DFQATT, CDR2 SNEGSKA (reference sequence). V was clipped by 3 bases and J by 6 bases; unmatched bases: 7. This CDR3 has 16 amino acids. CDR3 in DNA: TGCAGTGCTAGTAGACTAGCGGGAGGGTCGGGCAATGAGCAGTTCTTC. As protein: CSASRLAGGSGNEQFF.

This chain links TRBV6-6 with TRBJ1-1; 11 bases align to TRBD1. V gave up 5 bases and J gave up 4 bases; unmatched junction bases: 6. Germline V gene data show CDR1 as MNHNY and CDR2 as SVGAGI (reference sequence). The CDR3 totals 15 residues. CDR3 nucleotides: TGTGCCAGCAGTCCGCGGACAGGGGGCAGCACTGAAGCTTTCTTT. Its protein is CASSPRTGGSTEAFF.

The chain links TRBV10-2 to TRBJ1-6; D gene ambiguous. The germline CDR1 and CDR2 sequences are WSHSY and SAAADI. V lost 8 bases and J 10 bases, leaving 15 bases between the germline ends. CDR3 length equals 13 residues. The CDR3 region is CASAAFWESPLHF. CDR3 bases: TGCGCCAGCGCGGCTTTCTGGGAATCACCCCTCCACTTT.

The chain employs TRBV5-1 and TRBJ1-3; D is unresolved. This CDR3 has 16 amino acids. Trimming stripped 2 bases from V and 0 bases from J, with 12 bases between. Per germline, CDR1 SGHRS and CDR2 YFSETQ. In DNA form, the CDR3 reads TGCGCCAGCAGCTTAAACGTTTGGGGCTCTGGAAACACCATATATTTT. Residues: CASSLNVWGSGNTIYF. Based on the CDR3 plus reference TRBV5-1 and TRBJ1-3, the full variable domain is KAGVTQTPRYLIKTRGQQVTLSCSPISGHRSVSWYQQTPGQGLQFLFEYFSETQRNKGNFPGRFSGRQFSNSRSEMNVSTLELGDSALYLCASSLNVWGSGNTIYFGEGSWLTVV.

V gene TRBV24-1 combines with J gene TRBJ2-1, with TRBD2 as a possible D gene (5 bases). Germline values: CDR1 KGHDR, CDR2 SFDVKD. The CDR3 totals 13 residues. V gave up 3 bases and J gave up 9 bases, with 11 bases separating them. The CDR3 DNA follows: TGTGCCACCAGTGATCGTTGGAGGAGTGAGCAGTTCTTC. As protein: CATSDRWRSEQFF.

This clone showed up just once. The chain employs TRBV7-9 and TRBJ1-6; maybe TRBD1 (5 bases). Between the trimmed V and J ends, which lost 7 bases and 10 bases, there was a span of 17 bases. Germline V CDR1 and CDR2: SEHNR, FQNEAQ (reference sequence). This CDR3 is built from 14 residues. CDR3 bases: TGTGCCAGCACCCCTAGTGGGGGGGGGTCACCCCTCCACTTT. Translating gives CASTPSGGGSPLHF.

V usage is TRBV11-2 and J usage is TRBJ2-5, with 8 bases identical to TRBD1. From germline, CDR1 is SGHAT and CDR2 FQNNGV. The CDR3 spans 15 residues. J lost 5 bases, V lost 1 base, and 6 bases had no gene match. As DNA, the CDR3 is TGTGCCAGCAGCTTAGGCAGGGGGCGCCTTGAGACCCAGTACTTC. Translating gives CASSLGRGRLETQYF.